This TCR beta chain was observed in a study of blood T cell repertoires in COVID-19. Turning to the study itself: Italy, Spain and the United States were the sources of the convalescent and acute COVID-19 samples.

Per the study methods: Reference gene primer amplification gave estimated nucleated cell counts. Method: immunoSEQ multiplex PCR; TCRdb's copy keeps in-frame clones and lacks some. V and J calls and clone size are given by that table; D and trimming were obtained from the DNA. The sample shows roughly 28,000 clones, just over 85% of them seen only once. With 2 bases clipped from V and 8 bases from J, the junction kept 8 bases outside the gene matches. The CDR3 covers 15 residues. In germline, CDR1 is SGHRS, CDR2 YFSETQ. The chain carries TRBV5-1 and TRBJ2-1; 9 nucleotides match TRBD2. The sample taken for sequencing was peripheral blood. This sequence originates from a woman aged 45-65 years with active COVID-19. The CDR3 reads CASSLGGRALDEQFF. CDR3 nucleotide sequence: TGCGCCAGCAGCTTAGGCGGGAGGGCCTTGGATGAGCAGTTCTTC.